Sequencing of this T cell receptor beta chain was carried out in a study of blood T cell repertoires in COVID-19 (dated by TCRdb to about 2020). General notes on the study: Samples covering the acute and convalescent phases of COVID-19 were provided by collaborators in the United States, Italy and Spain. The sample metadata nearly always contained a de-identified subject ID, COVID-19 status, age in years and sex. Samples came from the ongoing ImmuneRACE study (first 160 participants) plus 1,254 subjects from 6 global collaborators. The repertoires were released in a freely available public database intended as a resource for research on the immune response to SARS-CoV-2. The material from the prospective study consisted of cDNA or gDNA derived from T cells, B-cell-depleted T cells, or PBMCs. Subjects who had been exposed to COVID-19, were actively infected with it, or had recovered from it provided the deeply sampled blood TCRbeta repertoires that made up the dataset. Where available, HLA class I and class II types were obtained from metadata supplied by the sample provider rather than from assay-based typing. Beyond this particular receptor, the publication reports: The quantity of clinical and demographic metadata differed by source and by participant and was supplied without curation.

TCRbeta CDR3 regions were amplified from genomic DNA by means of the immunoSEQ Assay, a bias-controlled multiplex PCR. Per the source publication's procedure: The number of nucleated cells in each sample was estimated by amplification of reference gene primers within the assay. To quantify the absolute abundance of each unique TCRbeta CDR3 rearrangement, sequence reads were collapsed and filtered. For each sample, productive Simpson clonality was calculated by taking the square root of Simpson's diversity index across productive rearrangements. TCRdb re-hosts the immuneACCESS table, in-frame sequences only. Its copies lack some clones; in the studies checked, an unresolved V gene accounts for under half of them, and the cause for the rest is not known. From that table come the V and J calls and clone size; the DNA was used to work out D and trimming. In this sample the table shows 350,000 to 500,000 clones, 70% to 90% of which occur a single time. In total, the top ten clones hold approximately 1.3% of the sample.

Trimming removed 3 bases from V and 6 bases from J; the gene matches leave 10 bases unexplained. The CDR3, from cysteine to phenylalanine, totals 16 residues. Of all the DNA, just the CDR3 is kept, 48 bases in frame from base 1. In the germline V gene, CDR1 corresponds to SGDLS and CDR2 to YYNGEE. In the prospective study, participants were roughly 18 to 100 years old, resided in about two dozen geographic areas of the United States, and were enrolled through a virtual design. In the prospective study, cohorts were assigned on the basis of participant-reported clinical history obtained from a screening survey and a study questionnaire. Exposed participants were defined as having been in contact with someone with a PCR-confirmed or clinician-diagnosed COVID-19 case within 2 weeks of study entry. Mobile phlebotomists in the prospective study collected whole blood, serum and a nasopharyngeal or oropharyngeal swab from every participant. Over an approximately 2-month period, participants in the prospective study had the option of providing additional blood draws and questionnaires. Prospective study blood samples were shipped either frozen or at room temperature before DNA extraction.

As regards this clone: Its antigen has not been determined. Base qualities were left out, and no much larger clone turns up one base away.

The rearranged chain carries TRBV9 and TRBJ2-1, with 9 bases matching TRBD2. This TCR came from a woman between 18 and 29 years old who had been exposed to COVID-19. The sample taken for sequencing was PBMCs or T cells enriched from blood (not recorded which). CDR3 reads: CASSALSGSYGNEQFF. The DNA sequence is given as TGTGCCAGCAGCGCCCTTAGCGGGAGTTACGGCAATGAGCAGTTCTTC.